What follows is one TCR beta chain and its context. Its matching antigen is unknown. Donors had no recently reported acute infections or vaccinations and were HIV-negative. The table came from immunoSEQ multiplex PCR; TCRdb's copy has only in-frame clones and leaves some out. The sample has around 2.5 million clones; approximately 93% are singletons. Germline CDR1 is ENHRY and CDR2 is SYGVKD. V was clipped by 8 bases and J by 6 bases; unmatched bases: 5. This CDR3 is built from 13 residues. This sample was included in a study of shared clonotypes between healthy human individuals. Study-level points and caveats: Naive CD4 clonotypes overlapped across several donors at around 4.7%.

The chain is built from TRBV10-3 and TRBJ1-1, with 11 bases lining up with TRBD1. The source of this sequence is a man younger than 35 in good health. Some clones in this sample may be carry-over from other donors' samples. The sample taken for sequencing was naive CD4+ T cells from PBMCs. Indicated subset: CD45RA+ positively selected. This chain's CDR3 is CAIRGQGEAEAFF. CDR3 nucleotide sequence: TGTGCCATCCGGGGACAGGGGGAAGCTGAAGCTTTCTTT.